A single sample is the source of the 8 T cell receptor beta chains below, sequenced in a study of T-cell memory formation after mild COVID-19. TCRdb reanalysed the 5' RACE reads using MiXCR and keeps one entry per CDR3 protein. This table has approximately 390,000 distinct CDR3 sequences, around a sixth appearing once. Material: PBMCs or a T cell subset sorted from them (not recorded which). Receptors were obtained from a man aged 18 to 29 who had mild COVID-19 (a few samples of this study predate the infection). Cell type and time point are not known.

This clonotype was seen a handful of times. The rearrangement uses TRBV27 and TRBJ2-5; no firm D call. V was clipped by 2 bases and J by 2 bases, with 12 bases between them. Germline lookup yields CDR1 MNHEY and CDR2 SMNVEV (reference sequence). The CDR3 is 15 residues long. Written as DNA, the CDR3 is TGTGCCAGCAGTTTAGCCTATAATTTTCAAGAGACCCAGTACTTC. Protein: CASSLAYNFQETQYF.

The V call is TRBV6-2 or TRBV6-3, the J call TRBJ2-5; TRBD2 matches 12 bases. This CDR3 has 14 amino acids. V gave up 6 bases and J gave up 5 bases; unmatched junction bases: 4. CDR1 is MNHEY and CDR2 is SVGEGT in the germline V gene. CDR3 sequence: CASRASGGVETQYF. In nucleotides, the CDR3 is TGTGCCAGCAGAGCTAGCGGGGGGGTGGAGACCCAGTACTTC.

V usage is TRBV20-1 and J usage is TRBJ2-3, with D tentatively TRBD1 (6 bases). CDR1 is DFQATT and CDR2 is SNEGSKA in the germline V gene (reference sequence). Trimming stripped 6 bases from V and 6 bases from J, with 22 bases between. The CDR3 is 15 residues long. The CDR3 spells CSARASGHPSDTQYF. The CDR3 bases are TGCAGTGCACGAGCGTCGGGACACCCTTCGGATACGCAGTATTTT.

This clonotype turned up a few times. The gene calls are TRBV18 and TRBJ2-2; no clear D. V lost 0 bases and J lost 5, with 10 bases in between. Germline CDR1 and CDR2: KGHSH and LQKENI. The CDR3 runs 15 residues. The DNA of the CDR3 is TGTGCCAGCTCACCACCGAGCCGGGTAACCGGGGAGCTGTTTTTT. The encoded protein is CASSPPSRVTGELFF.

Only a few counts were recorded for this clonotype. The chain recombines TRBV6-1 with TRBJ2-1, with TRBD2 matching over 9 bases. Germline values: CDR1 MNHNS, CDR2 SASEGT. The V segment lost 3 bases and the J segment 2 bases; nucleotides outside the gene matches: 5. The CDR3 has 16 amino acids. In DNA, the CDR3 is TGTGCCAGCAGTGAGGGGCGGGGGGGCCCCTACAATGAGCAGTTCTTC. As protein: CASSEGRGGPYNEQFF.

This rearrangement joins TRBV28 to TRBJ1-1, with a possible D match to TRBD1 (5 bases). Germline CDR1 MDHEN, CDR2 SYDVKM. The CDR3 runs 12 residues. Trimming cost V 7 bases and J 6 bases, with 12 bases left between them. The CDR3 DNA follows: TGTGCCAGCAAAAACCAGGGCGCTGAAGCTTTCTTT. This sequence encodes CASKNQGAEAFF.

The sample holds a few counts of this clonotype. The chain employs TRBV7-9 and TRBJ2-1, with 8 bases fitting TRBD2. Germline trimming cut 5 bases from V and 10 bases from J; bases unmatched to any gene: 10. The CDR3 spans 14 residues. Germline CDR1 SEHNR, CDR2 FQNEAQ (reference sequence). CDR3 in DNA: TGTGCCAGCAGCCGGGTTGCGGGGGGCCTCGAGCAGTTCTTC. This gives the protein CASSRVAGGLEQFF.

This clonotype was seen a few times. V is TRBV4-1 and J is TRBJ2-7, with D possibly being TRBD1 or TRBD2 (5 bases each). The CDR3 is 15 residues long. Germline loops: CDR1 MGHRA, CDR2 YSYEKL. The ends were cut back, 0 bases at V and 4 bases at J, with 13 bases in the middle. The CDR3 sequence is CASSQEPGRGYEQYF. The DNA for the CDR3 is TGCGCCAGCAGCCAAGAACCGGGACGTGGGTACGAGCAGTACTTC.